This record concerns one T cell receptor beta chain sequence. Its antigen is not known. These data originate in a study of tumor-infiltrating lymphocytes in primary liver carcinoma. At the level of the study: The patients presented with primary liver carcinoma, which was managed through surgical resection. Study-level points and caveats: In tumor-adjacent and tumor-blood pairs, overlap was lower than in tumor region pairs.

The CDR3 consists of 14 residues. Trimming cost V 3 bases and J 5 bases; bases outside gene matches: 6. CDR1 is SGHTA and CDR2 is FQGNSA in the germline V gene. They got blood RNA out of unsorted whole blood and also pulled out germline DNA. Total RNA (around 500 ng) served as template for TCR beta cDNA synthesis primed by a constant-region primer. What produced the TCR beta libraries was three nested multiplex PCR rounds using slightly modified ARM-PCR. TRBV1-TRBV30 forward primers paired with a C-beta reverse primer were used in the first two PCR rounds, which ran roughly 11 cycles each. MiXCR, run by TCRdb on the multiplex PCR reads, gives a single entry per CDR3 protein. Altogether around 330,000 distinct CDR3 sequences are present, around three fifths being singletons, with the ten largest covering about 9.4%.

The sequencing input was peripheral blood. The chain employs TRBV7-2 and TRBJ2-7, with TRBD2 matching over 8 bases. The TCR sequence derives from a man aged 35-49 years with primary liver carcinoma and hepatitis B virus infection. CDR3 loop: CASSFRTSPHEQYF. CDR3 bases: TGTGCCAGCAGCTTTCGGACTAGCCCCCACGAGCAGTACTTC.